What follows describes a single T cell receptor beta chain. This record belongs to a study of blood T cell repertoires in COVID-19. Study summary: Both acute and convalescent COVID-19 samples were obtained from the United States, Italy and Spain. Sources were T cells, B-cell-depleted T cells, or PBMCs; the material itself was cDNA or gDNA.

The CDR3 is made up of 16 amino acids. Germline CDR1 is SGHTA and CDR2 is FQGNSA. The ends were cut back, 2 bases at V and 2 bases at J, with 13 bases in the middle. Original processing notes: Estimated nucleated cell counts came from reference gene primer amplification. Method: immunoSEQ multiplex PCR; TCRdb's copy keeps in-frame clones and lacks some. The V and J calls and clone size come from that table; D and trimming were worked out from the DNA. The sample holds some 110,000 clones, 60% to 80% seen once. Seattle's cohort entered during active infection and was followed longitudinally. This rearrangement joins TRBV7-2 to TRBJ1-3, with D possibly matching TRBD1 (5 bases). The origin of this receptor is a man at least 80 years old with COVID-19, enrolled during active disease. The specimen was peripheral blood. CDR3 loop: CASSLNPGTAGNTIYF. In DNA form, the CDR3 reads TGTGCCAGCAGCTTAAACCCAGGGACTGCTGGAAACACCATATATTTT.